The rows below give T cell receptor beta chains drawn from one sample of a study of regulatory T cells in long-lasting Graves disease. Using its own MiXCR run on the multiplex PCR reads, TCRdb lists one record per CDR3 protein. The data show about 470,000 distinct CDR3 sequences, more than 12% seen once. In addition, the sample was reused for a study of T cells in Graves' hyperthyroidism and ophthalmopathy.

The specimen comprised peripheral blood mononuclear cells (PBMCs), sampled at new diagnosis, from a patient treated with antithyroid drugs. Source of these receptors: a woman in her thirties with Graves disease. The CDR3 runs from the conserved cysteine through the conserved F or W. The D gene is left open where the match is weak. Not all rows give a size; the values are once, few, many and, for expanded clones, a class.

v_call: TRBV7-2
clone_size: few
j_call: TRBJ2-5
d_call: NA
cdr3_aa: CASSSPPRGAPQETQYF

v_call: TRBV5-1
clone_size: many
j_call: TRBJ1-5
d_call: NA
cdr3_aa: CASSLEGEAQPQHF

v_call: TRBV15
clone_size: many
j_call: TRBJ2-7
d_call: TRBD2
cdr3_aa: CATSRSSGGPYEQYF

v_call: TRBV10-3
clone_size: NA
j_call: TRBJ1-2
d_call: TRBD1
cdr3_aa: CAISGERDSGIPLPFCTF

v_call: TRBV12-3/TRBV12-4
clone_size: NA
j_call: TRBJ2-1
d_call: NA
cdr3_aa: CAIRDKTAEQFF

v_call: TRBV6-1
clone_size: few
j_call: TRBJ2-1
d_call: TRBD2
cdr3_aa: CASSTIIAGPHNEQFF

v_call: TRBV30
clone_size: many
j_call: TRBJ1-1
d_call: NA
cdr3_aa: CAWTELGEAFF

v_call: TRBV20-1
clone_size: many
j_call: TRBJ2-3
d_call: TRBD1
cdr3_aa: CSARTGDTQYF

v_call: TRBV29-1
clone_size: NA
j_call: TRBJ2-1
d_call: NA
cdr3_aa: CSVEGRINEQFF

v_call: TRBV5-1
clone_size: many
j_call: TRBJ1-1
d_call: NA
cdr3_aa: CASGSYGIAEAFF

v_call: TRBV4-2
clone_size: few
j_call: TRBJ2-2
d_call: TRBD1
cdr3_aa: CASSQSPDRANTGELFF

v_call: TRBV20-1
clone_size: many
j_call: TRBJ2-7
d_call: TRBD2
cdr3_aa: CSAREGGRAYEQYF

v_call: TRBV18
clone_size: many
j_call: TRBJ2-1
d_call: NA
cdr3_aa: CASSLDFGSYNEQFF

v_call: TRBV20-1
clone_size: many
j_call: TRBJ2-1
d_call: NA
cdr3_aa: CSASGGRGSTSYNEQFF

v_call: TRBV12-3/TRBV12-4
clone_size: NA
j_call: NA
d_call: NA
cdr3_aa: CASSPAGTQYF

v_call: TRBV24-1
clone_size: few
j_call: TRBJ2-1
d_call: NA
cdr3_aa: CATRRGRVEQFF

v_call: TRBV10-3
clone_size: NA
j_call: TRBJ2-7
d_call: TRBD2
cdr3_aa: CAISESLAGGYEQYF